The rows below give T cell receptor beta chains drawn from one sample of a study of blood T cells in healthy people across ages. TCRdb analysed the 5' RACE reads with MiXCR anew, one entry per CDR3 protein. Of 1.5 million to 2 million distinct CDR3 sequences in the sample, about 39% were seen once. Sequenced material: blood. Receptor source: a human donor in good health. Both conserved end residues are part of each CDR3. Each record gives: V gene, clone size, J gene, D gene, CDR3 DNA, CDR3 protein. D genes are given only for firm matches. A row's size may be missing; if present it is once, few, many or a size class.

TRBV20-1	.	TRBJ1-5	.	TGCAGTGCGTTACAGGGAAATCAGCCCCAGCATTTT	CSALQGNQPQHF
TRBV27	.	TRBJ2-7	.	TGTGCCAGCAGTTTAATATTCGGAGACGAGCAGTACTTC	CASSLIFGDEQYF
TRBV4-3	.	TRBJ2-3	.	TGCGCCAGTTCGACCGATACTAGCACAGATACGCGGTATTTT	CASSTDTSTDTRYF
TRBV7-2	.	TRBJ1-1	TRBD1	TGTGCCAGCAGCCCGCGGACAGGGTTAGAAGCTTTCTTT	CASSPRTGLEAFF
TRBV29-1	few	TRBJ2-6	.	TGCAGCGTTCGGAGAACTGGGGCCAACGTCCTGACTTTC	CSVRRTGANVLTF
TRBV15	.	TRBJ2-1	TRBD2	TGTGCCACCAGCAGAGATAGCGGGGGGCAGTTCTTC	CATSRDSGGQFF
TRBV20-1	few	TRBJ2-7	.	TGCAGTGCTGGCGGAGGGGGTGCCTACGAGCAGTACTTC	CSAGGGGAYEQYF
TRBV12-5	few	TRBJ1-2	.	TGTGCTAGTGGTTTCTCGGCAGGCTACACCTTC	CASGFSAGYTF
TRBV3-1	.	TRBJ1-4	.	TGTGCCAGCAGCCAAGAAGGGTACGGGAATGAAAAACTGTTTTTT	CASSQEGYGNEKLFF
TRBV20-1	.	TRBJ2-3	.	TGCAGTGCTAGAGTGGTGGCAAACCCAAACACAGATACGCAGTATTTT	CSARVVANPNTDTQYF
TRBV19	.	TRBJ1-2	TRBD1	TGTGCCAGTGAAGGACAGGGGAGAGGGTATGGCTACACCTTC	CASEGQGRGYGYTF
TRBV12-3/TRBV12-4	.	TRBJ1-2	.	TGTGCCAGCAGTTACCGCGCAGACTACACCTTC	CASSYRADYTF
TRBV7-2	.	TRBJ1-1	.	TGTGCCAGCAGCTTCACAGGGCTAGGGACTGAAGCTTTCTTT	CASSFTGLGTEAFF
TRBV19	few	TRBJ1-1	TRBD1	TGTGCCACTTTCGGTCCCGGGACAGGGAACACTGAAGCTTTCTTT	CATFGPGTGNTEAFF
TRBV14	.	TRBJ2-1	.	TGTGCCAGCAGCCCATGGCAGGGTTACAATGAGCAGTTCTTC	CASSPWQGYNEQFF
TRBV12-3/TRBV12-4	few	TRBJ2-5	TRBD2	TGTGCCAGCAGTTTCGGGACTAGCGGGGGGTCCCAAGAGACCCAGTACTTC	CASSFGTSGGSQETQYF
TRBV12-3/TRBV12-4	few	TRBJ2-7	.	TGTGCCAGCAGTTTGTCGGGGAACGCCTACGAGCAGTACTTC	CASSLSGNAYEQYF
TRBV20-1	few	TRBJ2-7	TRBD2	TGCAGTGCTAGAGAGGGGGGGTTCTACGAGCAGTACTTC	CSAREGGFYEQYF
TRBV4-3	.	TRBJ2-4	.	TGCGCCAGCAGCCAAGCCCCCGGGGTCCCAAACATTCAGTACTTC	CASSQAPGVPNIQYF
TRBV7-9	.	TRBJ2-7	.	TGTGCCAGCAGCCCTAAGACTAGTCGGATCTACGAGCAGTACTTC	CASSPKTSRIYEQYF
TRBV12-3/TRBV12-4	.	TRBJ2-7	.	TGTGCCAGCATGACCGATACCTACGAGCAGTACTTC	CASMTDTYEQYF
TRBV4-2	.	TRBJ2-5	.	TGTGCCAGCAGCCAGGGTCTATCGGGGCAGGGGAACGAAGAGACCCAGTACTTC	CASSQGLSGQGNEETQYF
TRBV20-1	.	TRBJ2-1	TRBD2	TGCAGTGCTAGAGATTCGATCCTAGCGGGGGCTACAAACAATGAGCAGTTCTTC	CSARDSILAGATNNEQFF
TRBV29-1	many	TRBJ1-2	TRBD1	TGCAGCGTTGAAGATTCGGACAGGGGTGGCTACACCTTC	CSVEDSDRGGYTF
TRBV10-3	many	TRBJ1-2	.	TGTGCCATCAGTCCTGACACCACCGGGGGCTACACCTTC	CAISPDTTGGYTF
TRBV29-1	few	TRBJ2-4	.	TGCAGCGTTGTCAGTCTAGCCAAAAACATTCAGTACTTC	CSVVSLAKNIQYF
TRBV7-2	.	TRBJ1-2	TRBD1	TGTGCCAGCAGCTTAAGTCCTCGACAGGGCGGTGGCTACACCTTC	CASSLSPRQGGGYTF
TRBV10-3	few	TRBJ2-1	TRBD1	TGTGCCATCAGTAGCCTCCGGGACAGTAACAATGAGCAGTTCTTC	CAISSLRDSNNEQFF
TRBV6-5	.	TRBJ2-3	TRBD2	TGTGCCAGCAACCCGGGACTAGCTTTAGATACGCAGTATTTT	CASNPGLALDTQYF
TRBV20-1	.	TRBJ2-5	.	TGCAGTGCTAGAGTGAGAGACCAAGAGACCCAGTACTTC	CSARVRDQETQYF
TRBV4-3	few	TRBJ2-3	.	TGCGCCAGCAGCGTCCGGGATACAGATACGCAGTATTTT	CASSVRDTDTQYF
TRBV4-3	.	TRBJ2-1	.	TGCGCCAGCAGCCAAGATTGGGTTTACAATGAGCAGTTCTTC	CASSQDWVYNEQFF
TRBV7-9	.	TRBJ2-1	.	TGTGCCAGCAGCCCCTCTTGGGGGGAACCTTTAGACAATGAGCAGTTCTTC	CASSPSWGEPLDNEQFF
TRBV28	.	TRBJ1-1	.	TGTGCCAGCAGTTTATTCGCGAAGAACACTGAAGCTTTCTTT	CASSLFAKNTEAFF
TRBV9	few	TRBJ2-1	.	TGTGCCAGCAGCGTAGGACAGGCGGGGGCGGAGCAGTTCTTC	CASSVGQAGAEQFF
TRBV10-3	.	TRBJ1-1	.	TGTGCCATCAACGGGGGGCAGGGGACTGAAGCTTTCTTT	CAINGGQGTEAFF
TRBV4-3	few	TRBJ2-2	.	TGCGCCAGCAGCCAAGATAGGGTTTTGACCGGGGAGCTGTTTTTT	CASSQDRVLTGELFF
TRBV7-8	few	TRBJ1-1	TRBD1	TGTGCCAGCAGCCCGCGGGACAGGGGGGAAGGGACTGAAGCTTTCTTT	CASSPRDRGEGTEAFF